The 9 T cell receptor beta chains below all came from one sample that was sequenced in a study of cytomegalovirus exposure and HLA in healthy donors. TCRdb's copy holds only in-frame clones and misses some; the assay was immunoSEQ multiplex PCR. This table has about 220,000 clones, 80% to 90% appearing once. The sequencing input was PBMCs. The receptors derive from a man younger than 35 in good health and CMV-seronegative.

The chain couples TRBV20-1 to TRBJ2-7; unclear D gene. Germline lookup yields CDR1 DFQATT and CDR2 SNEGSKA (reference sequence). The CDR3 spans 11 residues. V was clipped by 3 bases and J by 2 bases, with 5 bases between them. The CDR3 protein is CSARLAYEQYF. DNA of the CDR3: TGCAGTGCTAGGCTAGCCTACGAGCAGTACTTC.

The CDR3 DNA sequence: TGTGCCTGGGCTAAACATAATTCACCCCTCCACTTT. Protein: CAWAKHNSPLHF. The chain joins TRBV30 to TRBJ1-6; unclear D gene. Trimming removed 5 bases at V and 5 bases at J, with 7 bases between. This CDR3 contains 12 residues. Germline loops: CDR1 GTSNPN, CDR2 SVGIG (reference sequence).

The V and J genes are TRBV20-1 and TRBJ1-2; D call uncertain. Trimming took off 3 bases at V and 4 bases at J, with 6 bases between the two ends. The germline gives CDR1 DFQATT, CDR2 SNEGSKA (reference sequence). The CDR3 has 11 residues. This CDR3 reads CSARSGYGYTF. Written as DNA, the CDR3 is TGCAGTGCTAGGTCGGGCTATGGCTACACCTTC.

The chain employs TRBV6-5 and TRBJ2-7; 7 positions agree with TRBD1. Looked up from germline, CDR1 is MNHEY and CDR2 is SVGAGI. The CDR3 is 14 residues long. Losses at the gene ends were 6 bases for V and 3 bases for J; bases not matched to a gene: 8. The CDR3 reads CASSQWTGNYEQYF. As DNA, the CDR3 is TGTGCCAGCAGCCAATGGACAGGAAACTACGAGCAGTACTTC.

J is TRBJ2-6 and V is TRBV6-4, with 7 nucleotides matching TRBD1. V trimming: 6 bases; J trimming: 4 bases; junction bases outside the gene matches: 15. In germline, CDR1 is MRHNA, CDR2 SNTAGT. CDR3 length: 18 amino acids. The CDR3 DNA reads as TGTGCCAGCAGCACAGGGGCGCTGGGTCTTTCCGGGGCCAACGTCCTGACTTTC. Its translation is CASSTGALGLSGANVLTF.

The chain recombines TRBV6-1 with TRBJ2-5; no firm D call. The V end lost 4 bases, the J end lost 7 bases, and 10 bases lay between the germline ends. Per the germline V gene, CDR1 is MNHNS and CDR2 is SASEGT. The length of the CDR3 is 12 residues. The CDR3 DNA sequence: TGTGCCAGCAGTGCCTACGGTGGGACCCAGTACTTC. Its translation is CASSAYGGTQYF.

This clone was seen many times. The chain combines TRBV19 with TRBJ1-2; 10 bases fit TRBD1. The J segment lost 8 bases and the V segment lost 4 bases, leaving 10 bases of the junction unmatched. In germline, CDR1 is LNHDA, CDR2 SQIVND (reference sequence). The CDR3 length is 15 residues. In DNA form, the CDR3 reads TGTGCCAGTAGTAGAAGAGACAGGGGGCTAATCGGCTACACCTTC. This codes for CASSRRDRGLIGYTF.

This clone was detected only once. This chain uses TRBV19 with TRBJ2-2; a possible D gene is TRBD2 (6 bases). Trimming took off 3 bases at V and 1 base at J, with 12 bases between the two ends. Germline CDR1 and CDR2: LNHDA and SQIVND (reference sequence). This CDR3 spans 16 amino acids. The CDR3, as DNA: TGTGCCAGTAGTATGGGCGGGGTAGTGAACACCGGGGAGCTGTTTTTT. This codes for CASSMGGVVNTGELFF.

This rearrangement joins TRBV10-1 to TRBJ1-1; D may be TRBD1 (6 bases). The CDR3 consists of 14 residues. Germline CDR1 is WNHNN and CDR2 is SYGVQD (reference sequence). The V gene lost 3 bases and the J gene lost 6 bases, with 14 bases spanning the gap. The CDR3 is CASSDGLAGAEAFF. DNA of the CDR3: TGCGCCAGCAGTGACGGTTTGGCAGGGGCTGAAGCTTTCTTT.